The clone carrying this T cell receptor beta chain has only one observation. Here immunoSEQ multiplex PCR was the method, and the copy in TCRdb shows in-frame clones only, minus some. The sample shows over 80,000 clones, 70% to 90% of them seen only once. This record belongs to a study of a mutant IDH1 vaccine in newly diagnosed glioma. This CDR3 is built from 13 residues. V lost 6 bases and J lost 6; bases outside the gene matches: 1. Looked up from germline, CDR1 is MNHEY and CDR2 is SMNVEV (reference sequence). As for time point: baseline, week 1 (first vaccination visit). As to treatment: pre-vaccination baseline after standard-of-care therapy.

Specimen: PBMCs, collected from a glioma patient treated with radiotherapy, temozolomide or both. The receptor was derived from a woman aged 45 to 65 with glioma. The genes are TRBV27 and TRBJ2-2, with 10 positions matching TRBD2. CDR3 coding DNA: TGTGCCAGCAGGCTAGCGGGAGCCGGGGAGCTGTTTTTT. This translates into CASRLAGAGELFF.